This T cell receptor beta chain derives from a study of shared clonotypes between healthy human individuals. The study's findings and limits: Clonotype sharing among donors was expected to depend on sequencing depth.

The study ran the assay at deep level. Only in-frame clones appear in the TCRdb table, and some are missing; sequencing was by immunoSEQ multiplex PCR. The sample consists of millions of clones, roughly 95% of them appearing once. As to this clone: What it binds is unknown. The same CDR3 arises from other DNA sequences in this sample as well.

All participating donors were Caucasian adults from Nashville, Tennessee. The study separated CD4+ cells into CD45RA+ naive and CD45RA-negative memory subsets. The CDR3 contains 15 residues. Per the germline V gene, CDR1 is SGHRS and CDR2 is YFSETQ. Trimming pared 4 bases from V and 1 base from J, leaving 13 bases between. The chain combines TRBV5-1 with TRBJ2-3; possibly TRBD1 or TRBD2 for D (5 bases each). The TCR sequence derives from a young man in good health. The sequenced material came from naive CD4+ T cells sorted from blood. Subset meaning: CD45RA+ positively selected. The CDR3 region is CASSLEQGGTDTQYF. The CDR3 nucleotides read TGCGCCAGCAGCCTGGAGCAGGGAGGCACAGATACGCAGTATTTT.